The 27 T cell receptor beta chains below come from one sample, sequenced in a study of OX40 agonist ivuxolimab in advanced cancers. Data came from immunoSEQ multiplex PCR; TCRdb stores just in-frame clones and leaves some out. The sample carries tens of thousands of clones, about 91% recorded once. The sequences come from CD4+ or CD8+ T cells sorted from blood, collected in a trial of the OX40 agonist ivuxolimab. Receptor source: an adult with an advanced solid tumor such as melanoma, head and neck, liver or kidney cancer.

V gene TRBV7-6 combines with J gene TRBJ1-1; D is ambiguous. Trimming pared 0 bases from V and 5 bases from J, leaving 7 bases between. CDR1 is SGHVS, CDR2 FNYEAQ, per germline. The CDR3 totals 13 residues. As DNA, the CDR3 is TGTGCCAGCAGCTTAGCCGACGGAACTGAAGCTTTCTTT. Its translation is CASSLADGTEAFF.

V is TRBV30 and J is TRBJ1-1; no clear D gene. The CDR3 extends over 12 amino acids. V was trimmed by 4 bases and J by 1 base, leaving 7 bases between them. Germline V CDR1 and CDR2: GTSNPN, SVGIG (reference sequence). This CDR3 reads CAWIAENTEAFF. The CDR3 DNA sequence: TGTGCCTGGATAGCCGAGAACACTGAAGCTTTCTTT.

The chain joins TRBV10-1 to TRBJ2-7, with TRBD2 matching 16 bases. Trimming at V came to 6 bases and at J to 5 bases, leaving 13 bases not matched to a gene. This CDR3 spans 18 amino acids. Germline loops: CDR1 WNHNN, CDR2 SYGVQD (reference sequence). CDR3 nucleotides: TGCGCCAGCAGAGAAGCCGGGACTAGCGGGAGGGCAGGCCACGAGCAGTACTTC. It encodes CASREAGTSGRAGHEQYF.

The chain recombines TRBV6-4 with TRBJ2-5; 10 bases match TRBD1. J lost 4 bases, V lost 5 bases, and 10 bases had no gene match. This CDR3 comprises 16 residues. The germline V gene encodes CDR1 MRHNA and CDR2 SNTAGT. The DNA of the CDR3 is TGTGCCAGCAGTCCTACCGGGACAGGGGCGGCAGAGACCCAGTACTTC. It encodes CASSPTGTGAAETQYF.

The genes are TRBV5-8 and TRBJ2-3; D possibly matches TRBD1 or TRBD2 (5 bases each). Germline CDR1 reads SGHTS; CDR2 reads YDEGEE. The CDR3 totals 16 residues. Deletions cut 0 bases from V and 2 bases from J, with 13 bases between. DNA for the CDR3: TGTGCCAGCAGCTTGGACCCGGGGCGGATCACAGATACGCAGTATTTT. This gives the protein CASSLDPGRITDTQYF.

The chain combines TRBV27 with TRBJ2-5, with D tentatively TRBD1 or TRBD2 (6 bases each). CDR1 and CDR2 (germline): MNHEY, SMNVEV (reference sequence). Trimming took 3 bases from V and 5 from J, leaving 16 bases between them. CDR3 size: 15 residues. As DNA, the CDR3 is TGTGCCAGCAGTTTTGGTCCGGGGGCTGGGGAGACCCAGTACTTC. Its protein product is CASSFGPGAGETQYF.

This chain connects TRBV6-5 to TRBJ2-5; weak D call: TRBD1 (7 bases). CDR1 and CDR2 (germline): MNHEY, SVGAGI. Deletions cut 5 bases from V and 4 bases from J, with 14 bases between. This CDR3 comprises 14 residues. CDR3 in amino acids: CASSAGGGRETQYF. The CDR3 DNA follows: TGTGCCAGCAGTGCTGGAGGGGGCCGAGAGACCCAGTACTTC.

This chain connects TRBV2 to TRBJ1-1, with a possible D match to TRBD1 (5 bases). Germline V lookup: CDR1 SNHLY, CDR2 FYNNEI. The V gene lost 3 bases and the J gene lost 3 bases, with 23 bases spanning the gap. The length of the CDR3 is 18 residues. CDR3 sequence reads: CASSDSRAVQGLDTEAFF. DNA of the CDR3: TGTGCCAGCAGTGACTCCAGGGCCGTGCAGGGCCTGGACACTGAAGCTTTCTTT.

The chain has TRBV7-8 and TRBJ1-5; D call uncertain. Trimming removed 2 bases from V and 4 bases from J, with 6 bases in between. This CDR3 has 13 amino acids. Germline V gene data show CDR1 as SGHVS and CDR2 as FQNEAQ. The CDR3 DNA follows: TGTGCCAGCAGCTTACCTTCTAATCAGCCCCAGCATTTT. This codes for CASSLPSNQPQHF.

The CDR3: CASSSVLDSNQPQHF. The DNA of the CDR3 is TGTGCCAGCAGCTCAGTTCTTGATAGCAATCAGCCCCAGCATTTT. This chain joins TRBV5-8 and TRBJ1-5; D gene ambiguous. The germline V and J ends were trimmed by 3 bases and 0 bases, with 10 bases remaining between them. This CDR3 region has 15 residues. Germline CDR1 and CDR2: SGHTS and YDEGEE.

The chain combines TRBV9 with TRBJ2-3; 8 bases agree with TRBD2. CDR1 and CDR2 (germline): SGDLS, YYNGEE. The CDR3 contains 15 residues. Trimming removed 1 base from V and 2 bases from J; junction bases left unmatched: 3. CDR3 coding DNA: TGTGCCAGCAGCGTACAACTAGCGGTCACAGATACGCAGTATTTT. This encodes CASSVQLAVTDTQYF.

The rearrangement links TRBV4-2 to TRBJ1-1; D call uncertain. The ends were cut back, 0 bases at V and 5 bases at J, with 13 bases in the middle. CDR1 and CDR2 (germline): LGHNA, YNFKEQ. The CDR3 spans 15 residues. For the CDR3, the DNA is TGTGCCAGCAGCCAAGAACTTCAAATCGGGACTGAAGCTTTCTTT. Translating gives CASSQELQIGTEAFF.

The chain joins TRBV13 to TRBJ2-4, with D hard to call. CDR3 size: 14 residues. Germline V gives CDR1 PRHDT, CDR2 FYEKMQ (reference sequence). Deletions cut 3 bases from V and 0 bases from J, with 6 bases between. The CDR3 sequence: CASSFGVAKNIQYF. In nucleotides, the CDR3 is TGTGCCAGCAGCTTTGGGGTAGCCAAAAACATTCAGTACTTC.

The CDR3 reads CASSVDFQETQYF. CDR3 coding DNA: TGTGCCAGCAGTGTTGACTTCCAAGAGACCCAGTACTTC. The V call is TRBV6-1, the J call TRBJ2-5; D is unresolved. The CDR3 has 13 residues. The germline V gene has CDR1 MNHNS and CDR2 SASEGT. Trimming pared 4 bases from V and 1 base from J, leaving 7 bases between.

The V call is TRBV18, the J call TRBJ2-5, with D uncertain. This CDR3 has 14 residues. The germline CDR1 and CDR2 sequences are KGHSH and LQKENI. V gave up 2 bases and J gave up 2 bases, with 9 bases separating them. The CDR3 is CASSPAADQETQYF. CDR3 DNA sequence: TGTGCCAGCTCACCAGCGGCAGATCAAGAGACCCAGTACTTC.

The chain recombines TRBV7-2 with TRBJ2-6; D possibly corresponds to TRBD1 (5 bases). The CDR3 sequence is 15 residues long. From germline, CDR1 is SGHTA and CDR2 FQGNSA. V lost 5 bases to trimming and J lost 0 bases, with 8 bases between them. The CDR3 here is CASSTDSSGANVLTF. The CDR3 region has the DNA TGTGCCAGCAGCACTGACAGCTCTGGGGCCAACGTCCTGACTTTC. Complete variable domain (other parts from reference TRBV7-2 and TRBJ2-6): GAGVSQSPSNKVTEKGKDVELRCDPISGHTALYWYRQSLGQGLEFLIYFQGNSAPDKSGLPSDRFSAERTGGSVSTLTIQRTQQEDSAVYLCASSTDSSGANVLTFGAGSRLTVL.

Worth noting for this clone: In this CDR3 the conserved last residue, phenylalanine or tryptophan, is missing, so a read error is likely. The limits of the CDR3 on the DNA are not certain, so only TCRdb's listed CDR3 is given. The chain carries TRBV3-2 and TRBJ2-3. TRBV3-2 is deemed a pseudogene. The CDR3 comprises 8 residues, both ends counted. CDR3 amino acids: CASSHPVG.

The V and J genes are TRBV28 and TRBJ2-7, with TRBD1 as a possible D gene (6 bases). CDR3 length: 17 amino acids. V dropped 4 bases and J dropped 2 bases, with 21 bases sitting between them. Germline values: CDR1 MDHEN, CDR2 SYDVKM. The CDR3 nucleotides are TGTGCCAGCAGTTCCCTGACCCCCGACAGGTACACCTACGAGCAGTACTTC. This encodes CASSSLTPDRYTYEQYF.

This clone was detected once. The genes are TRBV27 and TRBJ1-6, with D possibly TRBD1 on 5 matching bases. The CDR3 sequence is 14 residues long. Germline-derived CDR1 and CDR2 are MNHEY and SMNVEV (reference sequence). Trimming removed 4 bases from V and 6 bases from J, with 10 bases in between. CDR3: CASSSGATNSPLHF. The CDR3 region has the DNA TGTGCCAGCAGTTCTGGGGCAACTAATTCACCCCTCCACTTT.

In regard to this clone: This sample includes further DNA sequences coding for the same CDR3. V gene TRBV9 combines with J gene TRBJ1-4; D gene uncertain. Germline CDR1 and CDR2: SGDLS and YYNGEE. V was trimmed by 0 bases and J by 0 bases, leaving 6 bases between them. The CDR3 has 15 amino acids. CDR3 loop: CASSVGGATNEKLFF. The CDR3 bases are TGTGCCAGCAGCGTAGGGGGTGCAACTAATGAAAAACTGTTTTTT.

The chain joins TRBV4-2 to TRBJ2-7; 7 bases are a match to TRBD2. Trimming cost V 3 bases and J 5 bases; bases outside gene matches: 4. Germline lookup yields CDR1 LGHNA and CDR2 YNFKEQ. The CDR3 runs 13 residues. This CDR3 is CASSHSGGNEQYF. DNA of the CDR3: TGTGCCAGCAGCCATTCGGGAGGCAACGAGCAGTACTTC.

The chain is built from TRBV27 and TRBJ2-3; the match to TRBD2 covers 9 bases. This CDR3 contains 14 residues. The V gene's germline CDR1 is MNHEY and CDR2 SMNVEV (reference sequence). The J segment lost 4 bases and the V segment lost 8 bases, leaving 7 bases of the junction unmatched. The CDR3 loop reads CASGEREAPDTQYF. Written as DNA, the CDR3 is TGTGCCAGCGGGGAGCGGGAGGCCCCAGATACGCAGTATTTT.

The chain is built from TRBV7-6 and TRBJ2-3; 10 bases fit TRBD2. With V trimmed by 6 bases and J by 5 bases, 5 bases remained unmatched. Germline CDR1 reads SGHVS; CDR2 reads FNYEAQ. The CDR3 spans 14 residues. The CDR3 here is CASSLAGEGDTQYF. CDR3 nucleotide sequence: TGTGCCAGCAGTCTAGCGGGGGAGGGAGATACGCAGTATTTT.

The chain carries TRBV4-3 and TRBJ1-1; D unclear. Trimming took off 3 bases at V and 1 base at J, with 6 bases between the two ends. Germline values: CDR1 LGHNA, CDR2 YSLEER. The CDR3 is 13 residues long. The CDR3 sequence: CASSQGGNTEAFF. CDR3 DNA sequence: TGCGCCAGCAGCCAGGGTGGGAACACTGAAGCTTTCTTT.

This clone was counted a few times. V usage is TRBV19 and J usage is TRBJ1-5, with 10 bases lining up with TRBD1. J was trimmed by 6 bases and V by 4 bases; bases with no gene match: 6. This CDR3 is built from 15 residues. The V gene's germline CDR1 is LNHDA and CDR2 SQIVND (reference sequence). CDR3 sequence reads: CASSRTGTGAQPQHF. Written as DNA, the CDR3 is TGTGCCAGTAGTAGGACCGGGACAGGGGCTCAGCCCCAGCATTTT.

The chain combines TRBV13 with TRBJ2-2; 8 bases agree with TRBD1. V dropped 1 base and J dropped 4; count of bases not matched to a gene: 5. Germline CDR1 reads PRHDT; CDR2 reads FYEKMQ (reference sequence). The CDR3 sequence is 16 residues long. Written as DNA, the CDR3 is TGTGCCAGCAGCTTAGACCAGGGGGCGCGCACCGGGGAGCTGTTTTTT. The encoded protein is CASSLDQGARTGELFF.

The CDR3 protein is CASSEVGGGGDGYTF. The CDR3, as DNA: TGTGCCAGCAGTGAAGTAGGGGGAGGGGGCGATGGCTACACCTTC. The J gene is TRBJ1-2, the V gene TRBV6-1, with 7 bases identical to TRBD1. The CDR3 spans 15 residues. The germline V gene encodes CDR1 MNHNS and CDR2 SASEGT. V lost 1 base and J lost 6; bases outside the gene matches: 8.